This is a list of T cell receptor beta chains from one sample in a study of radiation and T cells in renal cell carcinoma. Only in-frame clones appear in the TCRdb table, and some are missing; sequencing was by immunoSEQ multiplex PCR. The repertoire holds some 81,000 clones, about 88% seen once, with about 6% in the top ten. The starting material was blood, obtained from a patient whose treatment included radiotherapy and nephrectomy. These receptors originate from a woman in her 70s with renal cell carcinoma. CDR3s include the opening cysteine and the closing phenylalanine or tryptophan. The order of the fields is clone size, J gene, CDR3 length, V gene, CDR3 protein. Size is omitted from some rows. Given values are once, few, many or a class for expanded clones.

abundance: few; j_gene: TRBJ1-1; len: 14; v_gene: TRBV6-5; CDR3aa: CASSYGGPNTEAFF
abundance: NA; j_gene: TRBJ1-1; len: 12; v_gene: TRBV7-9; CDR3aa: CASSSGQGSAFF
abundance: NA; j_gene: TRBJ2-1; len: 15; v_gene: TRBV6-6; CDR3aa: CASRLQGLSYNEQFF
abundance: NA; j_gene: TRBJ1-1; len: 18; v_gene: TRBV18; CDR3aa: CASSQRTGLGIPNTEAFF
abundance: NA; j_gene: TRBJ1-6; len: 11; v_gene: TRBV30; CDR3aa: CAWTDSRTLHF
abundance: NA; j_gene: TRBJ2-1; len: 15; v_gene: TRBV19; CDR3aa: CASSIGWGHGDEQFF
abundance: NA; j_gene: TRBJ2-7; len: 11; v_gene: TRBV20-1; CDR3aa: CSAPEVYEQYF
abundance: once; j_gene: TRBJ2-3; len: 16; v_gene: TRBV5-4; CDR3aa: CASSPGAGVSTDTQYF
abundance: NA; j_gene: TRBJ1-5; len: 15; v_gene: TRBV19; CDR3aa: CASIEGAPSNQPQHF
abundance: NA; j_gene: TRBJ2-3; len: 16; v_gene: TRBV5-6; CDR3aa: CASSPRTRQHTDTQYF
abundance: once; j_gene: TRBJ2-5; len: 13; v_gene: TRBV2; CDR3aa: CASGRGGKETQYF
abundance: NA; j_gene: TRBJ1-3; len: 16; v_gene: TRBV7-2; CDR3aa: CASSQRVGGTGNTIYF
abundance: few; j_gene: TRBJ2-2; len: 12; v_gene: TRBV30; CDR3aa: CAWTLEVGELFF
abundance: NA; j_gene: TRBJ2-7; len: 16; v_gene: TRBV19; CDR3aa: CASSKPGLAGNYEQYF
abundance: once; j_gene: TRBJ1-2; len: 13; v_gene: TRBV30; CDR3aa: CAWRFRGGYGYTF
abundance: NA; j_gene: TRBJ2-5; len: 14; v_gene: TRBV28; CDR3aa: CASSSPPGGETQYF
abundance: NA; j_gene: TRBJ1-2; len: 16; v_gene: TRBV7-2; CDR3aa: CASSSTPTVSNYGYTF
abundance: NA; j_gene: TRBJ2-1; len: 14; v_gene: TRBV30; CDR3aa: CAWRTWRGYNEQFF
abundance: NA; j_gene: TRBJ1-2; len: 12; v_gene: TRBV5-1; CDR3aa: CASSRDSKGYTF
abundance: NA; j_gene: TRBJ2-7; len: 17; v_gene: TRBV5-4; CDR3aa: CASSPTGAGQGAYEQYF
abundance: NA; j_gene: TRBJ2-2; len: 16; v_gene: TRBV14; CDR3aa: CASSQVAGGITGELFF
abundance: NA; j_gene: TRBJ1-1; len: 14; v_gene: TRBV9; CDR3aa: CASTRWDKNTEAFF
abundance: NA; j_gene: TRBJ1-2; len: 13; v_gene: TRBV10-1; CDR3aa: CASSNRRRYGYTF
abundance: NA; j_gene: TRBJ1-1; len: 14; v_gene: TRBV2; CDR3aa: CASSLRRTNTEAFF
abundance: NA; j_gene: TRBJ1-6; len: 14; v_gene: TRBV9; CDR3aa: CASSVAGGRSPLHF
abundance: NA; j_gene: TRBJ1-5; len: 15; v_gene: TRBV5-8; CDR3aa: CASSQTGYSNQPQHF
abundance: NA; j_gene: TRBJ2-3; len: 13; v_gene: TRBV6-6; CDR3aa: CASYSGSTDTQYF